A selection of T cell receptor beta chains follows, all from one sample in a study of blood T cell repertoires in COVID-19. Some clones are missing from TCRdb's copy, which holds only in-frame ones; the method was immunoSEQ multiplex PCR. Of some 100,000 clones listed, approximately 88% are singletons. Source material: peripheral blood. The receptors come from an older woman with acute or convalescent COVID-19. CDR3s leave out the opening cysteine and the closing phenylalanine or tryptophan.

TRBJ1-4	TRBV12-3/TRBV12-4	ASSFLRGEKLF
TRBJ1-4	TRBV29-1	SVYGQGSEKLF
TRBJ1-2	TRBV5-1	ASSSGQLKDYGYT
TRBJ1-4	TRBV19	ASSAPLGRREKLF
TRBJ1-4	TRBV18	ASSPGGGEKLF
TRBJ2-1	TRBV5-1	ASSAGLASHNEQF
TRBJ1-2	TRBV24-1	ATNAGGDGYT
TRBJ2-3	TRBV4-2	ASSQEWTRETDTQY
TRBJ2-1	TRBV7-2	ASSPRAWVDEQF
TRBJ2-2	TRBV14	ASSQGQGFPGELF
TRBJ1-4	TRBV19	ASSMEGGSTNEKLF
TRBJ2-3	TRBV6-6	ASTKDPRGTQY
TRBJ1-5	TRBV28	ASRSGGFRNQPQH
TRBJ2-6	TRBV11-2	ASSPLGGLGANVLT
TRBJ1-5	TRBV28	ASSLSSLRSSNQPQH
TRBJ1-1	TRBV10-2	ASEKGISSMNTEAF
TRBJ2-3	TRBV15	ATSRDWPGSTASTDTQY
TRBJ2-1	TRBV6-5	ASTETSGRNEQF
TRBJ1-4	TRBV28	ASSTGQGGNEKLF
TRBJ1-5	TRBV2	ASSETGTGVEPQH
TRBJ1-1	TRBV6-5	ASSYAVENTEAF
TRBJ1-2	TRBV10-3	AMSREEGGGYT
TRBJ2-1	TRBV19	ASSIRHGGTYNEQF
TRBJ1-2	TRBV5-5	ASSLAPGGNYGYT
TRBJ2-1	TRBV5-4	ASSSRTSAYNEQF
TRBJ1-1	TRBV28	ASSSAGGTEAF
TRBJ1-2	TRBV5-1	ASSLGGYGYT
TRBJ1-3	TRBV28	ASSLGGAYSGNTIY
TRBJ2-7	TRBV27	ASKTAEGTNEQY
TRBJ2-6	TRBV12-3/TRBV12-4	ASSLSGANVLT
TRBJ2-7	TRBV6-1	ASSEQGARVYEQY
TRBJ1-2	TRBV30	AWTANYGYT
TRBJ2-2	TRBV10-1	ASSELAGGAGELF
TRBJ2-5	TRBV9	ASSALGTSDLGGETQY
TRBJ1-5	TRBV3-1/TRBV3-2	ASSQTGLNQPQH
TRBJ1-1	TRBV4-2	ASSSLVDGVNTEAF
TRBJ2-3	TRBV11-3	ASSLGRQASTDTQY
TRBJ1-2	TRBV19	ASSQTGFHGYT
TRBJ2-2	TRBV11-1	ASSSMGTGDTGELF
TRBJ2-1	TRBV10-2	ASSESTRVAGSYNEQF
TRBJ2-5	TRBV30	AWSDRNQETQY
TRBJ2-3	TRBV5-1	ASSLQGASTDTQY
TRBJ1-4	TRBV5-8	ASSLGQRTNEKLF
TRBJ1-1	TRBV6-5	ASSYRRQGGTEAF